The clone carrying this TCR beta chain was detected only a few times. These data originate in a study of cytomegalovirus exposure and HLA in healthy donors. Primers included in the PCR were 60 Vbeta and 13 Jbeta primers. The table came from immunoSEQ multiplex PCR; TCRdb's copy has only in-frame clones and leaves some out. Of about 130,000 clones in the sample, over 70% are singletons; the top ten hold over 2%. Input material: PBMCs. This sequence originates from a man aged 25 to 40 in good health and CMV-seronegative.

CDR3 in DNA: TGTGCCAGCAGTGAAGCCTATACGAACACTGAAGCTTTCTTT. Translated: CASSEAYTNTEAFF. The genes are TRBV6-1 and TRBJ1-1; D gene uncertain. The V end was cut by 0 bases, the J end by 1 base, with 6 bases between. The CDR3 consists of 14 residues. Germline CDR1 and CDR2: MNHNS and SASEGT.